This T cell receptor beta chain was recorded in a study of control samples from healthy donors and cancer patients. TCRdb's table, derived via immunoSEQ multiplex PCR, lists solely in-frame clones and lacks some. Of over 150,000 clones listed, 94% are singletons. There are 16 residues in the CDR3. V was trimmed by 7 bases and J by 4 bases, leaving 21 bases between them. Looked up from germline, CDR1 is MDHEN and CDR2 is SYDVKM. The receptor's source is a woman younger than 35 in good health. What was sequenced was blood. The gene calls are TRBV28 and TRBJ2-3, with a weak D call TRBD1 (6 bases). The CDR3 bases are TGTGCCAGCAATTCCCCCGGGACAATAGGCGCAGATACGCAGTATTTT. It encodes CASNSPGTIGADTQYF.